Following are 10 T cell receptor beta chains from one sample sequenced in a study of T cell responses to AZD1222 COVID-19 vaccine. Using immunoSEQ multiplex PCR, the repertoire was profiled, and TCRdb retains in-frame clones only, with some absent. The data hold 100,000 to 150,000 clones, with around 87% observed a single time. The sequencing here drew on peripheral blood, taken on day 0 of AZD1222 vaccination. These receptors all come from an adult in good health.

The J gene is TRBJ1-5, the V gene TRBV4-2; D is unclear. CDR1 is LGHNA, CDR2 YNFKEQ, per germline. This CDR3 comprises 13 residues. V lost 1 base, J lost 1 base, and 2 bases lay in between. The chain's CDR3 is CASSQGSNQPQHF. CDR3 DNA sequence: TGTGCCAGCAGCCAAGGAAGCAATCAGCCCCAGCATTTT.

The gene calls are TRBV6-2 or TRBV6-3 and TRBJ2-7; no clear D. Germline-derived CDR1 and CDR2 are MNHEY and SVGEGT. With 4 bases removed from V and 2 bases from J, the gap between germline ends came to 9 bases. CDR3 size: 13 residues. The DNA for the CDR3 is TGTGCCAGCAGTTTTGTTCTCCCCTACGAGCAGTACTTC. Translating gives CASSFVLPYEQYF.

CDR3 coding DNA: TGCGCCAGCAGCTACTTGGGCCTTTACTCCTACAATGAGCAGTTCTTC. Its protein is CASSYLGLYSYNEQFF. The rearrangement links TRBV5-1 to TRBJ2-1; no firm D call. The V end was cut by 3 bases, the J end by 0 bases, with 13 bases between. Germline V gene sequence: CDR1 SGHRS, CDR2 YFSETQ. The CDR3 runs to 16 residues.

The gene calls are TRBV7-3 and TRBJ2-1; 9 nucleotides line up with TRBD2. The CDR3 consists of 18 residues. The V gene's germline CDR1 is SGHTA and CDR2 FQGTGA. The V and J ends lost 5 bases and 12 bases, in that order; junction bases with no gene match: 23. This chain's CDR3 is CASSLLPAAGGPEGGQFF. CDR3 bases: TGTGCCAGCAGCCTCTTACCCGCGGCGGGAGGGCCGGAGGGGGGGCAGTTCTTC.

The chain combines TRBV2 with TRBJ1-1, with D unclear. This CDR3 has 11 amino acids. V shed 8 bases and J shed 3 bases, with 7 bases lying between them. Per the germline V gene, CDR1 is SNHLY and CDR2 is FYNNEI. CDR3 protein: CASRWHTEAFF. The CDR3 nucleotides read TGTGCCAGCCGGTGGCACACTGAAGCTTTCTTT. The variable domain in full, completed from reference TRBV2 and TRBJ1-1, reads EPEVTQTPSHQVTQMGQEVILRCVPISNHLYFYWYRQILGQKVEFLVSFYNNEISEKSEIFDDQFSVERPDGSNFTLKIRSTKLEDSAMYFCASRWHTEAFFGQGTRLTVV.

V gene TRBV12-3 or TRBV12-4 combines with J gene TRBJ2-4; D is possibly TRBD1 or TRBD2 (5 bases each). The CDR3 spans 13 residues. The V end was cut by 0 bases, the J end by 5 bases, with 5 bases between. The CDR3 DNA reads TGTGCCAGCAGTTTAGCGGGGGAAAACATTCAGTACTTC. It specifies CASSLAGENIQYF.

This chain connects TRBV3-1 (or the pseudogene TRBV3-2) to TRBJ1-4, with a weak D call TRBD1 (6 bases). Germline CDR1 is LGHDT and CDR2 is YNNKEL (reference sequence). V was shortened by 0 bases and J by 0 bases, with 11 bases between the two germline ends. The CDR3 has 17 amino acids. CDR3 sequence reads: CASSQEGAQATNEKLFF. The CDR3, as DNA: TGTGCCAGCAGCCAAGAGGGGGCTCAGGCAACTAATGAAAAACTGTTTTTT.

V is TRBV18 and J is TRBJ2-1; D possibly corresponds to TRBD1 (6 bases). Trimming took off 3 bases at V and 2 bases at J, with 17 bases between the two ends. Looked up from germline, CDR1 is KGHSH and CDR2 is LQKENI. This CDR3 region has 17 residues. CDR3 DNA sequence: TGTGCCAGCTCACCTCCCTCAGGGGATATCACCTACAATGAGCAGTTCTTC. It codes for CASSPPSGDITYNEQFF.

This chain connects TRBV10-3 to TRBJ2-1; possibly TRBD1 for D (6 bases). Germline CDR1 reads ENHRY; CDR2 reads SYGVKD. The CDR3 loop spans 14 amino acids. V was shortened by 6 bases and J by 0 bases, with 9 bases between the two germline ends. The CDR3 nucleotides read TGTGCCATCAGCCCGGACAGCTCCTACAATGAGCAGTTCTTC. Its protein is CAISPDSSYNEQFF.

The chain has TRBV2 and TRBJ1-1; D gene ambiguous. CDR1 is SNHLY and CDR2 is FYNNEI in the germline V gene. The V gene lost 6 bases and the J gene lost 1 base, with 12 bases spanning the gap. The CDR3 is 14 residues long. CDR3 in DNA: TGTGCCAGCAGGGGTAGGACCGGGAACACTGAAGCTTTCTTT. Translated, it gives CASRGRTGNTEAFF.